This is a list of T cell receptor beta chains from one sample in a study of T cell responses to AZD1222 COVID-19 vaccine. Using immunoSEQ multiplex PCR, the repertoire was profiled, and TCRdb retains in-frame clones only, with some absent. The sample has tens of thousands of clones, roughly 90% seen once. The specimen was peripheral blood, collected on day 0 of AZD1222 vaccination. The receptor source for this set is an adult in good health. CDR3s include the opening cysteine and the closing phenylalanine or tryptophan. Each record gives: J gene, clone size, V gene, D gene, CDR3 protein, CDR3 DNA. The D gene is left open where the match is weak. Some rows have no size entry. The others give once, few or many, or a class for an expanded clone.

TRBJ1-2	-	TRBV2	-	CASSPGRESGYTF	TGTGCCAGCAGTCCCGGGAGGGAGAGTGGCTACACCTTC
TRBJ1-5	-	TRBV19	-	CASSIYPGGGQPQHF	TGTGCCAGTAGTATATACCCGGGGGGTGGTCAGCCCCAGCATTTT
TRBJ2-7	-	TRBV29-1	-	CSVDARGGYEQYF	TGCAGCGTTGATGCTAGGGGAGGCTACGAGCAGTACTTC
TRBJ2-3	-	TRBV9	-	CASSVRGTTGSSTDTQYF	TGTGCCAGCAGCGTAAGGGGGACCACGGGGTCCAGCACAGATACGCAGTATTTT
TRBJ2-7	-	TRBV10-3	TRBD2	CAISDLRLAESYEQYF	TGTGCCATCAGTGATTTAAGACTAGCGGAGTCTTACGAGCAGTACTTC
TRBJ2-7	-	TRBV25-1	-	CASSEWAGPEQYF	TGTGCCAGCAGTGAATGGGCAGGCCCCGAGCAGTACTTC
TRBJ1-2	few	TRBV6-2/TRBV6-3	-	CASSPFAGGYTF	TGTGCCAGCAGTCCCTTCGCAGGAGGCTACACCTTC
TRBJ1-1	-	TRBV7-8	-	CASSLRRLNTEAFF	TGTGCCAGCAGCTTAAGGCGTTTGAACACTGAAGCTTTCTTT
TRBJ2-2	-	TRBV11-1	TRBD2	CASSRPSGRASGELFF	TGTGCCAGCAGCCGACCTAGCGGGAGGGCCTCCGGGGAGCTGTTTTTT
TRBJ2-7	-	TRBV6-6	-	CASSYSGNSYEQYF	TGTGCCAGCAGTTACTCTGGGAACTCCTACGAGCAGTACTTC
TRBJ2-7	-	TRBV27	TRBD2	CATARGRKGYEQYF	TGTGCCACGGCCCGCGGGAGAAAAGGCTACGAGCAGTACTTC
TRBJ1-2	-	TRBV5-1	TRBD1	CASSLAAGGRDGYTF	TGCGCCAGCAGCTTGGCCGCAGGGGGTAGAGATGGCTACACCTTC
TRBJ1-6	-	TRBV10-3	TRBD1	CAISTGTGYSPLHF	TGTGCCATCAGTACCGGGACAGGGTATTCACCCCTCCACTTT
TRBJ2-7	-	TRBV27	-	CASSFEGREQYF	TGTGCCAGCAGTTTTGAGGGACGCGAGCAGTACTTC
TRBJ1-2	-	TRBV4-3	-	CASSQEAGITYGYTF	TGCGCCAGCAGCCAAGAGGCAGGGATCACTTATGGCTACACCTTC
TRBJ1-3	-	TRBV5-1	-	CASMETPGNTIYF	TGCGCCAGCATGGAGACTCCTGGAAACACCATATATTTT
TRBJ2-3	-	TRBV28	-	CASTSQPYSDTQYF	TGTGCCAGCACCTCTCAGCCCTATTCGGATACGCAGTATTTT
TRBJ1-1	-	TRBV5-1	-	CASSLEGGGMNTEAFF	TGCGCCAGCAGCTTGGAGGGTGGGGGAATGAACACTGAAGCTTTCTTT
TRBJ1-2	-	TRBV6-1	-	CASSEAGTRAYGYTF	TGTGCCAGCAGTGAAGCAGGGACAAGGGCCTATGGCTACACCTTC
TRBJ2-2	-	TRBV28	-	CASTGWNTGELFF	TGTGCCAGCACAGGGTGGAATACCGGGGAGCTGTTTTTT
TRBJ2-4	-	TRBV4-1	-	CASSQDGGKGSSAKNIQYF	TGCGCCAGCAGCCAAGATGGGGGGAAGGGTTCATCAGCCAAAAACATTCAGTACTTC
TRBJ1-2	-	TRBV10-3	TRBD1	CAISESAGQINYGYTF	TGTGCCATCAGTGAGTCGGCGGGACAGATTAACTATGGCTACACCTTC
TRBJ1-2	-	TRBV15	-	CATSEPGAGPGYTF	TGTGCCACCAGCGAACCGGGAGCCGGGCCAGGCTACACCTTC
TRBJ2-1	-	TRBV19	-	CASSSKGSDLNEQFF	TGTGCCAGTAGTAGTAAGGGTTCTGACCTTAATGAGCAGTTCTTC
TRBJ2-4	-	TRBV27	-	CASSSLGTGTKNIQYF	TGTGCCAGCAGTTCCCTCGGGACGGGGACCAAAAACATTCAGTACTTC
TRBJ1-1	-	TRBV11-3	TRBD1	CASSPRDSNEAFF	TGTGCCAGCAGCCCCAGGGACAGTAATGAAGCTTTCTTT
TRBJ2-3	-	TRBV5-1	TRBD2	CASSLAVSAGAADTQYF	TGCGCCAGCAGCTTGGCCGTCTCGGCGGGAGCGGCAGATACGCAGTATTTT
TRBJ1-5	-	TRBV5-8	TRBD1	CASSPRTGTFNQPQHF	TGTGCCAGCAGCCCCCGGACAGGGACCTTCAATCAGCCCCAGCATTTT
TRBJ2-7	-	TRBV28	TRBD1	CASTPPGQVYEQYF	TGTGCCAGCACCCCCCCGGGACAGGTCTACGAGCAGTACTTC
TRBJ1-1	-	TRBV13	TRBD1	CASSLSATGAAAFF	TGTGCCAGCAGCTTAAGTGCAACAGGGGCAGCAGCTTTCTTT
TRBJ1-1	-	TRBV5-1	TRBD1	CASSYGQGFTEAFF	TGCGCCAGCAGCTACGGACAGGGCTTCACTGAAGCTTTCTTT
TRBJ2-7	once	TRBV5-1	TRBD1	CASSFEQGDEQYF	TGCGCCAGCAGCTTCGAACAGGGGGACGAGCAGTACTTC
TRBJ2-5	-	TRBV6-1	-	CASSEQGMETQYF	TGTGCCAGCAGTGAACAGGGGATGGAGACCCAGTACTTC
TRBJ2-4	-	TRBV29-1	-	CSVEEIPGTLKNIQYF	TGCAGCGTTGAAGAGATCCCAGGGACTCTCAAAAACATTCAGTACTTC
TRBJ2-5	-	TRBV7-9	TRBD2	CASSLGRLAGGSETQYF	TGTGCCAGCAGCTTAGGTCGGCTAGCGGGAGGAAGTGAGACCCAGTACTTC
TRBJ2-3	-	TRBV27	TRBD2	CASSLAGGPDTQYF	TGTGCCAGCAGTTTAGCGGGAGGGCCGGATACGCAGTATTTT
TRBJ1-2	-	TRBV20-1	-	CSVGVYGYTF	TGCAGTGTGGGGGTGTATGGCTACACCTTC
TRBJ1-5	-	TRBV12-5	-	CASAREGMPQHF	TGTGCTAGTGCCCGGGAGGGTATGCCCCAGCATTTT
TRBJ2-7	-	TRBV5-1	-	CASAVLDPYEQYF	TGCGCCAGCGCCGTCCTCGACCCCTACGAGCAGTACTTC
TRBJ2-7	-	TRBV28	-	CASRSGQTNEQYF	TGTGCCAGCAGAAGTGGACAGACTAACGAGCAGTACTTC
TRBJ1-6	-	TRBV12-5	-	CASGRDYNSPLHF	TGTGCTAGTGGCAGGGACTATAATTCACCCCTCCACTTT
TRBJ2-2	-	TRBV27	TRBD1	CASSARQGIANTGELFF	TGTGCCAGCAGTGCCCGACAGGGGATAGCGAACACCGGGGAGCTGTTTTTT
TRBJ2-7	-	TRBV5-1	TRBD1	CASSLGGQGHLEQYF	TGCGCCAGCAGCTTGGGGGGACAGGGGCATCTCGAGCAGTACTTC
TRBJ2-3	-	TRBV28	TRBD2	CASSFGASGRDTQYF	TGTGCCAGCTCCTTTGGGGCTAGCGGGAGAGATACGCAGTATTTT
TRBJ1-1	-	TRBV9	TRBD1	CASSLGQGGFEGTEAFF	TGTGCCAGCAGCCTGGGACAGGGCGGATTCGAGGGCACTGAAGCTTTCTTT
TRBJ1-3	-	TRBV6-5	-	CASSGTFGGNTIYF	TGTGCCAGCAGCGGGACCTTCGGAGGAAACACCATATATTTT
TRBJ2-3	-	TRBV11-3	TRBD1	CASGTTGVTDTQYF	TGTGCCAGCGGAACGACAGGGGTCACAGATACGCAGTATTTT
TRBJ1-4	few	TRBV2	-	CASSEALGATNEKLFF	TGTGCCAGCAGTGAAGCGCTAGGAGCAACTAATGAAAAACTGTTTTTT
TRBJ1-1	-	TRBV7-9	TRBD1	CASSPRQGSTEAFF	TGTGCCAGCAGCCCCAGACAGGGATCCACTGAAGCTTTCTTT
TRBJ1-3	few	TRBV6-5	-	CASGARGISGNTIYF	TGTGCCAGCGGGGCCAGGGGCATCTCTGGAAACACCATATATTTT
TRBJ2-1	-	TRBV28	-	CASSTSSDYNEQFF	TGTGCCAGCAGTACATCTTCCGATTACAATGAGCAGTTCTTC
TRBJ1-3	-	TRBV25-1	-	CASSEERTGNTIYF	TGTGCCAGCAGCGAGGAACGGACTGGAAACACCATATATTTT
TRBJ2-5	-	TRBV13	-	CASSLNREETQYF	TGTGCCAGCAGCCTTAACAGGGAAGAGACCCAGTACTTC
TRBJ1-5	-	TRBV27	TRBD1	CASSLNHRGVDSNQPQHF	TGTGCCAGCAGTTTAAATCACAGGGGAGTTGATAGCAATCAGCCCCAGCATTTT
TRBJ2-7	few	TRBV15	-	CATSRRSSYEQYF	TGTGCCACCAGCAGGAGGAGCTCCTACGAGCAGTACTTC